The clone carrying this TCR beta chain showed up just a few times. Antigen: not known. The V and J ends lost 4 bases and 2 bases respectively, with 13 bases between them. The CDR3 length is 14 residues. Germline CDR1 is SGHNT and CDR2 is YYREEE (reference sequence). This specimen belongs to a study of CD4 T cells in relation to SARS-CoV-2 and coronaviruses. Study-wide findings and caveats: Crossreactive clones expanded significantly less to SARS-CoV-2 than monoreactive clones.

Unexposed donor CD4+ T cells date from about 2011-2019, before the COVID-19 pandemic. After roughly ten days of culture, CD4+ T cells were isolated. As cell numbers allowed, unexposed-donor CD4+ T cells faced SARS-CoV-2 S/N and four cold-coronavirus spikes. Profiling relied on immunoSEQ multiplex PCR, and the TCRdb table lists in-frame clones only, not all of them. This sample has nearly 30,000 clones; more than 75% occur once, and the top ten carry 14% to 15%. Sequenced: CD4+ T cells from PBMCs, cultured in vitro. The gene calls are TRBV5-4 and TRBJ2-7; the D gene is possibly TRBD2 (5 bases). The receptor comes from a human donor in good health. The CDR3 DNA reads TGTGCCAGCAGCCGGGAACCTATGACCTACGAGCAGTACTTC. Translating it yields CASSREPMTYEQYF. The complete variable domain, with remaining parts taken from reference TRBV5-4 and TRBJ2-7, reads ETGVTQSPTHLIKTRGQQVTLRCSSQSGHNTVSWYQQALGQGPQFIFQYYREEENGRGNFPPRFSGLQFPNYSSELNVNALELDDSALYLCASSREPMTYEQYFGPGTRLTVT.